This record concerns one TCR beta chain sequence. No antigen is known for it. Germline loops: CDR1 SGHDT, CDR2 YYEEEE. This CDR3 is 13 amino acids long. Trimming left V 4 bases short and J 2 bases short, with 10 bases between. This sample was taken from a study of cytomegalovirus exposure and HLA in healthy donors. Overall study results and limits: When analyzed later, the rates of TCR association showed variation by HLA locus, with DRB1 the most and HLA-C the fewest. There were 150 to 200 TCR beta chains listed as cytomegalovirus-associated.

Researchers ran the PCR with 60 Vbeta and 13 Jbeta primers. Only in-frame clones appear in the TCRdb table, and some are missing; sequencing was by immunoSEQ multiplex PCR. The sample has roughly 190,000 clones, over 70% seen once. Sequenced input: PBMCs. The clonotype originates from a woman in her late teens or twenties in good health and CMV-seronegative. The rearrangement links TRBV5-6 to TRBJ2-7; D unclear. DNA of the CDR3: TGTGCCAGCAGCCTAATGCTAACCTACGAGCAGTACTTC. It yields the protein CASSLMLTYEQYF. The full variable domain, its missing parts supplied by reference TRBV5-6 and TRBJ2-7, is DAGVTQSPTHLIKTRGQQVTLRCSPKSGHDTVSWYQQALGQGPQFIFQYYEEEERQRGNFPDRFSGHQFPNYSSELNVNALLLGDSALYLCASSLMLTYEQYFGPGTRLTVT.